Each of the 27 T cell receptor beta chains below was sequenced from the same sample in a study of human T cells and chemical hapten exposure. The time point is: healthy volunteer bleed at 6 weeks. Unseparated into fractions, whole blood served as the source from which total RNA was extracted. Via MiXCR, TCRdb re-called the RACE reads, giving one row per CDR3 protein. The sample shows under 45,000 distinct CDR3 sequences, 5.5% of them seen only once. The sequenced material came from whole blood. The source is a human donor in good health. Some clones in this sample may be carry-over from other donors' samples.

At least ten counts were recorded for this clonotype. The V gene is TRBV6-6, the J gene TRBJ2-7; 8 bases fit TRBD1. CDR3 size: 13 residues. The junction had 6 bases not matched to a gene; V was cut back by 5 bases and J by 6 bases. Looked up from germline, CDR1 is MNHNY and CDR2 is SVGAGI (reference sequence). The CDR3 region is CASSGQGTFEQYF. The CDR3 coding sequence is TGTGCCAGCAGTGGACAGGGTACGTTCGAGCAGTACTTC.

This clonotype was detected ten times or more. The gene calls are TRBV13 and TRBJ2-3; a weak D match, TRBD2 (8 bases). V lost 1 base and J 5 bases, leaving 34 bases between the germline ends. The CDR3 totals 22 residues. CDR1 and CDR2 (germline): PRHDT, FYEKMQ (reference sequence). The CDR3 here is CASSLAPQDRFRYPGLGDTQYF. The CDR3 region has the DNA TGTGCCAGCAGCTTAGCCCCCCAGGACAGGTTTAGATATCCGGGACTAGGAGATACGCAGTATTTT.

This chain links TRBV7-2 with TRBJ1-2; D is ambiguous. This CDR3 has 12 amino acids. V was trimmed by 0 bases and J by 8 bases, leaving 7 bases between them. Germline lookup yields CDR1 SGHTA and CDR2 FQGNSA. As DNA, the CDR3 is TGTGCCAGCAGCTTAGCTGGCAACGGCTACACCTTC. Its translation is CASSLAGNGYTF.

There are a few counts of this clonotype. The V call is TRBV11-2, the J call TRBJ1-2; 11 bases agree with TRBD1. CDR3 length: 15 amino acids. With V trimmed by 5 bases and J by 3 bases, 5 bases remained unmatched. Germline values: CDR1 SGHAT, CDR2 FQNNGV. CDR3 protein: CASSPGTGGYYGYTF. The CDR3 nucleotides read TGTGCCAGCAGCCCAGGGACAGGGGGATACTATGGCTACACCTTC.

This clonotype was detected many times. The chain uses TRBV27 and TRBJ2-7, with 8 bases that match TRBD1. CDR3 length equals 14 residues. With 1 base clipped from V and 7 bases from J, the junction kept 6 bases outside the gene matches. Germline V gives CDR1 MNHEY, CDR2 SMNVEV (reference sequence). This CDR3 reads CASSLWQGAGEQYF. The CDR3 DNA reads as TGTGCCAGCAGTTTATGGCAGGGGGCAGGAGAGCAGTACTTC.

This chain links TRBV19 with TRBJ2-3; 11 bases match TRBD2. The germline V gene encodes CDR1 LNHDA and CDR2 SQIVND (reference sequence). V lost 6 bases, J lost 5 bases, and 7 bases stayed unmatched. CDR3 size: 15 residues. CDR3 sequence reads: CASSVAGGPLDTQYF. DNA of the CDR3: TGTGCCAGTAGCGTAGCGGGGGGGCCATTAGATACGCAGTATTTT.

This clonotype was observed at least ten times. The gene calls are TRBV28 and TRBJ1-5, with D maybe TRBD1 (6 bases). Germline-derived CDR1 and CDR2 are MDHEN and SYDVKM. CDR3 length equals 11 residues. V was pared by 9 bases and J by 4 bases, with 7 bases between. In DNA, the CDR3 is TGTGCCAGTCAGGGGAATCAGCCCCAGCATTTT. Translated: CASQGNQPQHF.

This clonotype was seen many times. The chain has TRBV5-1 and TRBJ2-5; 8 bases align to TRBD2. The V gene's germline CDR1 is SGHRS and CDR2 YFSETQ. V gave up 3 bases and J gave up 2 bases; unmatched junction bases: 6. This CDR3 is 15 amino acids long. The CDR3 here is CASSWAGTRQETQYF. The CDR3 DNA follows: TGCGCCAGCAGCTGGGCCGGGACTAGACAAGAGACCCAGTACTTC. The full variable domain, rest sourced from reference TRBV5-1 and TRBJ2-5, is KAGVTQTPRYLIKTRGQQVTLSCSPISGHRSVSWYQQTPGQGLQFLFEYFSETQRNKGNFPGRFSGRQFSNSRSEMNVSTLELGDSALYLCASSWAGTRQETQYFGPGTRLLVL.

Many counts were recorded for this clonotype. The V call is TRBV7-8, the J call TRBJ1-5; 7 positions agree with TRBD1. The CDR3 is 15 residues long. Germline CDR1 is SGHVS and CDR2 is FQNEAQ. Unmatched junction bases numbered 7, after V lost 1 base and J lost 7 bases. The CDR3 DNA sequence: TGTGCCAGCAGCTTAGACCGAGTCAGGGGGCAGCCCCAGCATTTT. It is translated as CASSLDRVRGQPQHF.

The chain joins TRBV4-2 to TRBJ2-5, with TRBD2 identical over 8 bases. The CDR3 is made up of 15 amino acids. Germline CDR1 LGHNA, CDR2 YNFKEQ. Trimming at V came to 4 bases and at J to 1 base, leaving 5 bases not matched to a gene. The CDR3 loop is CASSRAGDFQETQYF. In DNA, the CDR3 is TGTGCCAGCAGCCGAGCGGGGGACTTCCAAGAGACCCAGTACTTC.

This clonotype has more than one count but fewer than ten. The chain is built from TRBV20-1 and TRBJ1-1, with TRBD1 as a possible D gene (6 bases). CDR1 is DFQATT and CDR2 is SNEGSKA in the germline V gene (reference sequence). The length of the CDR3 is 14 residues. Trimming stripped 6 bases from V and 2 bases from J, with 16 bases between. CDR3 nucleotide sequence: TGCAGTGCCCGGGGGGGGGCGAGTAACACTGAAGCTTTCTTT. It codes for CSARGGASNTEAFF.

This clonotype was recorded many times. V usage is TRBV7-2 and J usage is TRBJ1-3; no clear D gene. This CDR3 has 16 amino acids. Germline lookup yields CDR1 SGHTA and CDR2 FQGNSA. V gave up 5 bases and J gave up 0 bases, with 14 bases separating them. The CDR3 spells CASSLLGGSSGNTIYF. CDR3 sequence (DNA): TGTGCCAGCAGCCTGTTGGGCGGTAGCTCTGGAAACACCATATATTTT.

At least ten counts were recorded for this clonotype. This chain links TRBV10-1 with TRBJ2-1; tentative D call: TRBD1 (6 bases). V gave up 4 bases and J gave up 4 bases, with 14 bases separating them. There are 15 residues in the CDR3. Germline loops: CDR1 WNHNN, CDR2 SYGVQD (reference sequence). The CDR3 nucleotides are TGCGCCAGCAGTGTGCTACAGGGATTATACAATGAGCAGTTCTTC. Residues: CASSVLQGLYNEQFF.

This clonotype was seen repeatedly, ten times or more. The gene calls are TRBV11-2 and TRBJ1-2; weak D call: TRBD1 (6 bases). CDR3 size: 14 residues. V lost 6 bases to trimming and J lost 7 bases, with 18 bases between them. Germline CDR1 is SGHAT and CDR2 is FQNNGV. In DNA, the CDR3 is TGTGCCAGCAGTCGTTACGGCTCAGGGGCTGGCTACACCTTC. Translating gives CASSRYGSGAGYTF.

This chain uses TRBV3-1 with TRBJ2-7; D gene unclear. The V end lost 4 bases, the J end lost 3 bases, and 13 bases lay between the germline ends. The CDR3 is 14 residues long. Per the germline V gene, CDR1 is LGHDT and CDR2 is YNNKEL (reference sequence). As DNA, the CDR3 is TGTGCCAGCAGCCTATCTGGGAAGGTCTACGAGCAGTACTTC. Translating it yields CASSLSGKVYEQYF.

The chain has TRBV27 and TRBJ1-5; 10 bases are shared with TRBD1. The V and J ends lost 6 bases and 2 bases, in that order; junction bases with no gene match: 4. This CDR3 has 15 amino acids. From germline, CDR1 is MNHEY and CDR2 SMNVEV (reference sequence). In DNA form, the CDR3 reads TGTGCCAGCAGCCCAGGACAGGGGGGCAATCAGCCCCAGCATTTT. This translates into CASSPGQGGNQPQHF.

The chain is built from TRBV19 and TRBJ1-1; unclear D gene. The V gene lost 8 bases and the J gene lost 4 bases, with 8 bases spanning the gap. The CDR3 sequence is 11 residues long. Germline V gene lookup returns CDR1 LNHDA and CDR2 SQIVND (reference sequence). CDR3 sequence: CASRSGTEAFF. In nucleotides, the CDR3 is TGTGCCAGTCGGTCCGGCACTGAAGCTTTCTTT.

Comment on this clonotype: A read error may explain this, as a much larger clone is one base away. This chain connects TRBV10-3 to TRBJ1-4, with 7 nucleotides matching TRBD1. With 6 bases clipped from V and 6 bases from J, the junction kept 7 bases outside the gene matches. The germline gives CDR1 ENHRY, CDR2 SYGVKD. The CDR3 is 14 amino acids. The CDR3 DNA sequence: TGTGCCATCAGCCCAGGGGGTTGGGATGAAAAACTGTTTTTT. It is translated as CAISPGGWDEKLFF.

The sample holds a few counts of this clonotype. The rearrangement links TRBV28 to TRBJ2-3; D not resolved. Trimming took off 4 bases at V and 2 bases at J, with 7 bases between the two ends. There are 13 residues in the CDR3. CDR1 and CDR2 from the germline V gene are MDHEN and SYDVKM. CDR3 region: CASSSPTTDTQYF. CDR3 sequence (DNA): TGTGCCAGCAGTTCCCCAACCACAGATACGCAGTATTTT.

The table lists this clonotype with many counts. The V and J genes are TRBV2 and TRBJ2-6, with 7 bases matching TRBD2. The CDR3 runs to 15 residues. Germline assignment: CDR1 SNHLY and CDR2 FYNNEI. Losses at the gene ends were 8 bases for V and 1 base for J; bases not matched to a gene: 5. The CDR3 sequence is CASSIGGSGANVLTF. CDR3 nucleotides: TGTGCCAGCTCAATCGGGGGGTCTGGGGCCAACGTCCTGACTTTC.

This clonotype showed up just a few times. The V call is TRBV7-2, the J call TRBJ1-1; D remains ambiguous. Trimming shortened V by 3 bases and J by 4 bases, and 15 bases separated the two germline ends. This CDR3 contains 15 residues. CDR1 is SGHTA and CDR2 is FQGNSA in the germline V gene. In nucleotides, the CDR3 is TGTGCCAGCAGCTTTAGTTCCGGGCTAGGCACTGAAGCTTTCTTT. It yields the protein CASSFSSGLGTEAFF.

This clonotype was seen many times. The chain employs TRBV9 and TRBJ2-3; D ambiguous. The CDR3 has 13 amino acids. V lost 3 bases to trimming and J lost 0 bases, with 5 bases between them. CDR1 is SGDLS, CDR2 YYNGEE, per germline. In DNA form, the CDR3 reads TGTGCCAGCAGCGACAAGAGCACAGATACGCAGTATTTT. It yields the protein CASSDKSTDTQYF.

This clonotype was seen at least ten times. This rearrangement joins TRBV7-2 to TRBJ1-3, with 7 nucleotides matching TRBD1. After removal of 4 bases from V and 4 bases from J, the junction contained 7 bases not matched to a gene. In germline, CDR1 is SGHTA, CDR2 FQGNSA. This CDR3 is built from 15 residues. The CDR3 reads CASSSLDREGNTIYF. In nucleotides, the CDR3 is TGTGCCAGCAGCTCCCTCGACAGGGAAGGAAACACCATATATTTT.

The chain employs TRBV4-3 and TRBJ1-2; 7 nucleotides align to TRBD1. Per the germline V gene, CDR1 is LGHNA and CDR2 is YSLEER. CDR3 length: 16 amino acids. V lost 0 bases and J lost 6; bases outside the gene matches: 10. The CDR3: CASSQDWGDSLDGYTF. The CDR3 DNA is TGCGCCAGCAGCCAAGATTGGGGGGACAGTTTGGATGGCTACACCTTC.

Ten or more counts support this clonotype. The chain uses TRBV12-3 or TRBV12-4 and TRBJ2-3; tentatively, D is TRBD2 (7 bases). The CDR3 covers 16 residues. Trimming removed 5 bases at V and 1 base at J, with 16 bases between. CDR3 residues: CASSPKGGLGTDTQYF. CDR3 DNA sequence: TGTGCCAGCAGTCCAAAGGGGGGGCTCGGCACAGATACGCAGTATTTT.

This clonotype was picked up many times. The chain joins TRBV20-1 to TRBJ1-5; 9 nucleotides align to TRBD1. The CDR3 has 15 residues. Germline V lookup: CDR1 DFQATT, CDR2 SNEGSKA (reference sequence). J gave up 6 bases and V 7 bases, and 13 bases lay outside the gene matches. CDR3 bases: TGCAGTGTCCGCCTCTTGGGACAGGGTAGTCAGCCCCAGCATTTT. The encoded protein is CSVRLLGQGSQPQHF.

There are many counts of this clonotype. The rearrangement links TRBV6-5 to TRBJ2-7; TRBD1 matches at 8 bases. V shed 5 bases and J 4 bases; nucleotides not matched to a gene: 7. Germline CDR1 MNHEY, CDR2 SVGAGI. The CDR3 is 14 amino acids. In DNA form, the CDR3 reads TGTGCCAGCAGTCACGGACAGGGAGAGTACGAGCAGTACTTC. Translating it yields CASSHGQGEYEQYF.